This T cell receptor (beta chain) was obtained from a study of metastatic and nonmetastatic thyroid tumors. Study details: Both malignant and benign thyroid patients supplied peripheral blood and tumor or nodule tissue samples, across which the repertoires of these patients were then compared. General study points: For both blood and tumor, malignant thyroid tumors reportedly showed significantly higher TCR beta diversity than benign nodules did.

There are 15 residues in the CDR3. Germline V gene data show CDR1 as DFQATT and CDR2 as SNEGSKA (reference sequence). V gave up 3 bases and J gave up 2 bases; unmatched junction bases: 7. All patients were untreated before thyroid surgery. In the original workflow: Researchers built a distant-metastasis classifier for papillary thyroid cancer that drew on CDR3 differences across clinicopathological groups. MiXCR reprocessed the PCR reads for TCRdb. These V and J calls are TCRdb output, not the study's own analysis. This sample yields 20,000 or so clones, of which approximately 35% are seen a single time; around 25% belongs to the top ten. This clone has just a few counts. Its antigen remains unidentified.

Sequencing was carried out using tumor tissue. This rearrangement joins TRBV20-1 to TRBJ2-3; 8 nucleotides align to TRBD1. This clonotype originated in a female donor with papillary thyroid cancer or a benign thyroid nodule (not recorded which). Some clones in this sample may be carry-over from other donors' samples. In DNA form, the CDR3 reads TGCAGTGCTAGGAGACGACAGGGGACCACAGATACGCAGTATTTT. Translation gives CSARRRQGTTDTQYF.